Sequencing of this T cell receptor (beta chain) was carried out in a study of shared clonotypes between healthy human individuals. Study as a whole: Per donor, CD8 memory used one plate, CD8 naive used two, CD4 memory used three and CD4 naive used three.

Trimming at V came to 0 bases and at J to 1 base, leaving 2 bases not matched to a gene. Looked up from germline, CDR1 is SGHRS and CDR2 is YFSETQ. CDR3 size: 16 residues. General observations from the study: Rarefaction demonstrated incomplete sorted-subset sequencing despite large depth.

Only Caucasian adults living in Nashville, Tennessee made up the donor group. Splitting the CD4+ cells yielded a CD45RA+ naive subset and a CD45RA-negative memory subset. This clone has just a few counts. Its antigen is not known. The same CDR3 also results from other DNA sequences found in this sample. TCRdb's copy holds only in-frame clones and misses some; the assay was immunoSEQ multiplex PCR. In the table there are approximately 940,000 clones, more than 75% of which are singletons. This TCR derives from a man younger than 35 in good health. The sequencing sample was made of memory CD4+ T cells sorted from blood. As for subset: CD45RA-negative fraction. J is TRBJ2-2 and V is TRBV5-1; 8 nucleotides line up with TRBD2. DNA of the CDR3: TGCGCCAGCAGCTTGGCCCTAGCGGGGAACACCGGGGAGCTGTTTTTT. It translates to CASSLALAGNTGELFF. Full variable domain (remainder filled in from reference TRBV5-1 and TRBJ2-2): KAGVTQTPRYLIKTRGQQVTLSCSPISGHRSVSWYQQTPGQGLQFLFEYFSETQRNKGNFPGRFSGRQFSNSRSEMNVSTLELGDSALYLCASSLALAGNTGELFFGEGSRLTVL.